This T cell receptor (beta chain) is drawn from a study of sequential checkpoint blockade in melanoma. In the study overall: First-line arms were nivolumab then ipilimumab, or the reverse, randomized 1:1. Maintenance nivolumab came after either treatment sequence.

The protocol was immunoSEQ multiplex PCR, while the TCRdb copy is restricted to in-frame clones and leaves out a portion. The sample lists 10,000 or so clones, more than 70% seen once, with around 13% in the top ten. The CDR3 spans 13 residues. CDR1 and CDR2 from the germline V gene are SEHNR and FQNEAQ (reference sequence). The V gene end was trimmed by 4 bases and the J gene end by 7 bases; junction bases not matched to a gene: 4. The treatment denotes: randomized to nivolumab then ipilimumab (arm A) or the reverse (arm B). None of the patients previously received DNA-damaging chemotherapy. Live CD3+CD8+ CD19− CD56− cells were sorted from PBMCs.

The chain is built from TRBV7-9 and TRBJ2-1, with 7 bases matching TRBD2. The sequences come from CD8+ T cells sorted from blood (inferred from file names), collected from a patient given nivolumab and ipilimumab in sequence. The TCR was taken from a human donor with melanoma. The CDR3 DNA is TGTGCCAGCAGCTCCTCGGGGGGAAATGAGCAGTTCTTC. Protein: CASSSSGGNEQFF.